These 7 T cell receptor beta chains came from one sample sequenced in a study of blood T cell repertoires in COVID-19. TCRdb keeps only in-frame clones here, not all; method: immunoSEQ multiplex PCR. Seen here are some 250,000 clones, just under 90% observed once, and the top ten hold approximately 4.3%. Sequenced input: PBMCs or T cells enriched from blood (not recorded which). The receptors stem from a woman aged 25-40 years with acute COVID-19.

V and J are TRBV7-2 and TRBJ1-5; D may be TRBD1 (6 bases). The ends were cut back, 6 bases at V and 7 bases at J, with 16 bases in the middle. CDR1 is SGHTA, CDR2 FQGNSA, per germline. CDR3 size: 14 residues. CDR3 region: CASRSDSVGQPQHF. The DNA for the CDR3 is TGTGCCAGCAGGTCGGACAGTGTCGGACAGCCCCAGCATTTT.

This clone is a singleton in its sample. CDR3 protein: CASSLGRYSNQPQHF. Here the CDR3 DNA reads TGTGCCAGCAGCTTAGGCAGGTACAGCAATCAGCCCCAGCATTTT. This sequence joins TRBV7-2 and TRBJ1-5; D unclear. From germline, CDR1 is SGHTA and CDR2 FQGNSA. CDR3 length: 15 residues. V lost 1 base to trimming and J lost 1 base, with 8 bases between them.

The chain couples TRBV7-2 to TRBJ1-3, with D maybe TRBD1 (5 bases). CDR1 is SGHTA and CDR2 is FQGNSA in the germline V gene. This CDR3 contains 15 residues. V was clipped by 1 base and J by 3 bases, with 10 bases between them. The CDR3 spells CASSLGGSGGNTIYF. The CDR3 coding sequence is TGTGCCAGCAGCTTAGGGGGCTCGGGTGGAAACACCATATATTTT. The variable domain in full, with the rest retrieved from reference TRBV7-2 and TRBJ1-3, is GAGVSQSPSNKVTEKGKDVELRCDPISGHTALYWYRQSLGQGLEFLIYFQGNSAPDKSGLPSDRFSAERTGGSVSTLTIQRTQQEDSAVYLCASSLGGSGGNTIYFGEGSWLTVV.

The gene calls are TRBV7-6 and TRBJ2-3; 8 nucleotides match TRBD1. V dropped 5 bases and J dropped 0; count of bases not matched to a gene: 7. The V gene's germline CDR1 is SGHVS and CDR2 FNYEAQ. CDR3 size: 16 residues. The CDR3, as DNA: TGTGCCAGCAGCCTTCGGACAGGGCAAAGCACAGATACGCAGTATTTT. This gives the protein CASSLRTGQSTDTQYF.

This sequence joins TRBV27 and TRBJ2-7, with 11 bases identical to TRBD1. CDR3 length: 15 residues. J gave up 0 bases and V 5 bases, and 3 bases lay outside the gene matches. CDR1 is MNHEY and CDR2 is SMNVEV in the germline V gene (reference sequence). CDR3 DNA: TGTGCCAGCAGTGTCGGGACAGGGGGCTCCTACGAGCAGTACTTC. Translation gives CASSVGTGGSYEQYF.

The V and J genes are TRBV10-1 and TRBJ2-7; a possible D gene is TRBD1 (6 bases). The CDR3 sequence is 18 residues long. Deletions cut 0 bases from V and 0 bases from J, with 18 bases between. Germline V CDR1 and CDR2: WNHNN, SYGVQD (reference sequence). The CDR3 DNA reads TGCGCCAGCAGTGAGTCCCAGGACCGGGACAAGAGCTCCTACGAGCAGTACTTC. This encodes CASSESQDRDKSSYEQYF.

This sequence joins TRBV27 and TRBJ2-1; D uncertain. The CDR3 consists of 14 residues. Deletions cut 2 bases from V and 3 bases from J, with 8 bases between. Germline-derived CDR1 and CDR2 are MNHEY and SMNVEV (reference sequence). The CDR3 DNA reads TGTGCCAGCAGTTTAGTCGACAACTACAATGAGCAGTTCTTC. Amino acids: CASSLVDNYNEQFF.